This TCR beta chain was retrieved from a study of T-cell reconstitution after alpha-beta-depleted transplantation in children (dated by TCRdb to the mid-2010s). Describing the broader study: Using TCR repertoire profiling, the study followed T-cell immune reconstitution in a quantitative way in children after TCRalphabeta/CD19-depleted allogeneic hematopoietic cell transplantation.

This clonotype has just a few counts. The antigen it recognizes is unknown. No qualities accompany the bases; no much larger clone lies one base away. Libraries were prepared through PCR. Instrument on record: Illumina HiSeq 2500. To normalize quantification of the TCRbeta repertoire, the TCR libraries were built with molecular barcoding that relied on unique molecular identifiers. Through fastp at Q25 and MiXCR, TCRdb rebuilt clones from the public reads, retaining in-frame beta chains. Every entry covers one CDR3 protein and lists the most common genes and DNA from its rows. Present in this sample are some 600,000 distinct CDR3 sequences, roughly 17% of which were seen just once. Of the sample, over 0.95% falls within the top ten clones. The germline V gene encodes CDR1 LNHNV and CDR2 YYDKDF (reference sequence). V and J lose 11 bases and 3 bases, and a span of 16 bases separates them. There are 14 amino acids in the CDR3, from cysteine to phenylalanine inclusive. Of the read, only the CDR3 DNA is kept; its 42 bases are in frame from base 1.

Recombination connected TRBV15 to TRBJ2-2; TRBD1 is a possible D gene, resting on 6 matching bases. The starting material was PBMCs from the stem cell graft donor, obtained from the stem cell graft. The origin of this receptor is a human donor who donated a stem cell graft to a child with acute myeloid leukemia. The nucleotides read TGTGCCGTAGGCGAGGGGGTATACACCGGGGAGCTGTTTTTT. This encodes CAVGEGVYTGELFF.